These 11 T cell receptor beta chains originate from one sample sequenced in a study of post-analysis software for immune sequencing data. General study findings and limits: In patients, TRBV5-6, TRBV5-1 and TRBV20-1 belonged to about five TRBV segments found more frequently than in controls.

Unique molecular identifiers were carried by the TCR beta cDNA libraries. TCRdb recomputed calls from the PCR reads with MiXCR, one row per CDR3 protein. The sample has around 500,000 distinct CDR3 sequences; 34% are singletons. These receptors' antigens are unknown. Sequenced sample: blood. Every receptor here comes from a girl aged 2-17 years with multiple sclerosis.

This clonotype was seen a few times. This chain connects TRBV6-2 or TRBV6-3 to TRBJ1-5; maybe TRBD1 (5 bases). CDR3 size: 14 residues. Between the trimmed V and J ends, which lost 7 bases and 0 bases, there was a span of 10 bases. The germline CDR1 and CDR2 sequences are MNHEY and SVGEGT. The CDR3 nucleotides are TGTGCCAGCACCCGGACATATAGCAATCAGCCCCAGCATTTT. Translating it yields CASTRTYSNQPQHF.

The V and J genes are TRBV24-1 and TRBJ1-5, with 8 bases aligning to TRBD1. Looked up from germline, CDR1 is KGHDR and CDR2 is SFDVKD. This CDR3 spans 18 amino acids. Unmatched junction bases numbered 18, after V lost 3 bases and J lost 9 bases. Written as DNA, the CDR3 is TGTGCCACCAGTGATAATACGACAGGGGCCCGGGGTGAGCGGCCCCAGCATTTT. Translated: CATSDNTTGARGERPQHF.

The chain recombines TRBV27 with TRBJ2-5; perhaps D is TRBD1 or TRBD2 (5 bases each). The CDR3 runs to 15 residues. Germline V gene sequence: CDR1 MNHEY, CDR2 SMNVEV (reference sequence). Trimming left V 1 base short and J 2 bases short, with 11 bases between. The CDR3 DNA reads as TGTGCCAGCAGTTTATGGGACGGAGGACAAGAGACCCAGTACTTC. This translates into CASSLWDGGQETQYF.

This clonotype occurred a few times. The chain recombines TRBV20-1 with TRBJ2-1; TRBD1 is a possible D gene (6 bases). Trimming shortened V by 6 bases and J by 0 bases, and 15 bases separated the two germline ends. Germline-derived CDR1 and CDR2 are DFQATT and SNEGSKA (reference sequence). The CDR3 contains 15 residues. CDR3 amino acids: CSAKDSGSSYNEQFF. CDR3 nucleotides: TGCAGTGCCAAGGACAGCGGCAGCTCCTACAATGAGCAGTTCTTC.

In DNA, the CDR3 is TGTGCCACCAGCGATCCGGCAGACTCCTACGAGCAGTACTTC. It encodes CATSDPADSYEQYF. This chain links TRBV15 with TRBJ2-7; unclear D gene. The V gene's germline CDR1 is LNHNV and CDR2 YYDKDF (reference sequence). The CDR3 totals 14 residues. Trimming stripped 5 bases from V and 0 bases from J, with 11 bases between.

The chain joins TRBV5-5 to TRBJ2-5, with D hard to call. Germline CDR1 is SGHKS and CDR2 is YYEKEE (reference sequence). V shed 2 bases and J shed 9 bases, with 20 bases lying between them. This CDR3 spans 15 amino acids. The CDR3 sequence is CASSFVAGPGSAQYF. As DNA, the CDR3 is TGTGCCAGCAGCTTCGTGGCAGGACCCGGTTCGGCCCAGTACTTC.

This rearrangement joins TRBV5-5 to TRBJ1-3; D remains ambiguous. From germline, CDR1 is SGHKS and CDR2 YYEKEE (reference sequence). The V end was cut by 2 bases, the J end by 6 bases, with 6 bases between. The CDR3 contains 12 residues. The chain's CDR3 is CASSFQENTIYF. The CDR3, as DNA: TGTGCCAGCAGCTTCCAGGAAAACACCATATATTTT.

This clonotype has a handful of counts. The chain uses TRBV5-1 and TRBJ1-4; D remains ambiguous. Germline V CDR1 and CDR2: SGHRS, YFSETQ. This CDR3 contains 14 residues. V dropped 0 bases and J dropped 6 bases, with 9 bases sitting between them. CDR3: CASSLAAGDEKLFF. In nucleotides, the CDR3 is TGCGCCAGCAGCTTGGCCGCCGGTGATGAAAAACTGTTTTTT.

This clonotype was counted between two and nine times. The rearrangement joins TRBV20-1 to TRBJ2-3; D is possibly TRBD1 (6 bases). The ends were cut back, 6 bases at V and 3 bases at J, with 13 bases in the middle. The germline V gene has CDR1 DFQATT and CDR2 SNEGSKA (reference sequence). This CDR3 spans 13 amino acids. In nucleotides, the CDR3 is TGCAGTGCGTGCGGCCAGGGGACAGATACGCAGTATTTT. This codes for CSACGQGTDTQYF.

This clonotype was seen a handful of times. This rearrangement joins TRBV5-1 to TRBJ2-5; D perhaps matches TRBD1 (7 bases). CDR3 size: 17 residues. The germline CDR1 and CDR2 sequences are SGHRS and YFSETQ. Trimming pared 0 bases from V and 5 bases from J, leaving 20 bases between. The CDR3 region has the DNA TGCGCCAGCAGCTTGGGGAGGGGGCAGACGTCGTGGGAGACCCAGTACTTC. It encodes CASSLGRGQTSWETQYF.

This clonotype came up once. A much larger clone lies one base from this, so it may be a read error. The CDR3 bases are TGTGTCACCAGCAGAGCCGGGCTTAACTATGGCTACACCTTC. Amino acid sequence: CVTSRAGLNYGYTF. The rearrangement links TRBV15 to TRBJ1-2; D not certain. Germline V gene sequence: CDR1 LNHNV, CDR2 YYDKDF (reference sequence). CDR3 length equals 14 residues.